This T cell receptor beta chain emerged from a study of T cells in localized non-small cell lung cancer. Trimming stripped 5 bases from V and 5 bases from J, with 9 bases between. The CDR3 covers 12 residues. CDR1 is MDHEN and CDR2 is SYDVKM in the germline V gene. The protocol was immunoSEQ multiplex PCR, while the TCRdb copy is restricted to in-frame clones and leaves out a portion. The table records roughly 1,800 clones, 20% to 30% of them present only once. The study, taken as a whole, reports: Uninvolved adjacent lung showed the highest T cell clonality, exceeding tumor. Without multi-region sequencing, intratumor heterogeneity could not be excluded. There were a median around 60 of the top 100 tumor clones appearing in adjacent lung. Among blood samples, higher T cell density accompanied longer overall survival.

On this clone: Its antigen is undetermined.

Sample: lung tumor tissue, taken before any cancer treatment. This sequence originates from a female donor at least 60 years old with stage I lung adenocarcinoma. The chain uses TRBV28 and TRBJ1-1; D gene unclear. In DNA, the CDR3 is TGTGCCAGCAGTGCCACCCTTACTGAAGCTTTCTTT. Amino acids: CASSATLTEAFF.